This paragraph covers one TCR beta chain sequence. The antigen remains unidentified. One end of the junction is discordant with germline, which a read error may explain. The data stem from a study of cytomegalovirus exposure and HLA in healthy donors. The overall study: Earlier work reported approximately 100 million unique TCR beta sequences from about 190 million T cells.

While unrecorded immune exposures were likely, the donors were nominally healthy when sampled. Amplification used 60 Vbeta primers and 13 Jbeta primers. This table comes from immunoSEQ multiplex PCR, and its TCRdb copy is limited to in-frame clones, with some not included. The table includes fewer than 110,000 clones, under 85% detected once. There are 15 residues in the CDR3. Germline V gene lookup returns CDR1 SEHNR and CDR2 FQNEAQ (reference sequence). Study-wide results and limits: In an earlier analysis, most TCR beta V segments were productive about 87% or about 30% of the time.

The V call is TRBV7-9, the J call TRBJ2-7; D is perhaps TRBD1 (5 bases). This receptor was taken from a man aged 40-55 years in good health and CMV-seronegative. Sequenced sample: PBMCs. CDR3 loop: CSSSSQKTATYEQYF. The CDR3 DNA sequence: TGTTCCAGCAGCTCCCAAAAGACAGCGACCTACGAGCAGTACTTC.